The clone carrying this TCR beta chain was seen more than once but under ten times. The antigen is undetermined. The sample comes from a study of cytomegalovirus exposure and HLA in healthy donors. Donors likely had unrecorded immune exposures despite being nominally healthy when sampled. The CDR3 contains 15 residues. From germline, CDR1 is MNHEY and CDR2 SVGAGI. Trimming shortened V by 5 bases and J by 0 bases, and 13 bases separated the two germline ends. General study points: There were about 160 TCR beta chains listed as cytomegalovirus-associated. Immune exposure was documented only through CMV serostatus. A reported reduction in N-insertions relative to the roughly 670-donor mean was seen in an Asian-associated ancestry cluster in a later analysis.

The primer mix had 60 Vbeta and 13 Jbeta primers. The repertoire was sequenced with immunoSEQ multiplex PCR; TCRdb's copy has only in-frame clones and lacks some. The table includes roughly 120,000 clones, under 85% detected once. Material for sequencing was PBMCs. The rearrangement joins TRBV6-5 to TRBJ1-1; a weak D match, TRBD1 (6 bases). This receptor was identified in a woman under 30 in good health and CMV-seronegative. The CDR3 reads CASSALGQMNTEAFF. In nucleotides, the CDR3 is TGTGCCAGCAGTGCGCTGGGACAAATGAACACTGAAGCTTTCTTT.